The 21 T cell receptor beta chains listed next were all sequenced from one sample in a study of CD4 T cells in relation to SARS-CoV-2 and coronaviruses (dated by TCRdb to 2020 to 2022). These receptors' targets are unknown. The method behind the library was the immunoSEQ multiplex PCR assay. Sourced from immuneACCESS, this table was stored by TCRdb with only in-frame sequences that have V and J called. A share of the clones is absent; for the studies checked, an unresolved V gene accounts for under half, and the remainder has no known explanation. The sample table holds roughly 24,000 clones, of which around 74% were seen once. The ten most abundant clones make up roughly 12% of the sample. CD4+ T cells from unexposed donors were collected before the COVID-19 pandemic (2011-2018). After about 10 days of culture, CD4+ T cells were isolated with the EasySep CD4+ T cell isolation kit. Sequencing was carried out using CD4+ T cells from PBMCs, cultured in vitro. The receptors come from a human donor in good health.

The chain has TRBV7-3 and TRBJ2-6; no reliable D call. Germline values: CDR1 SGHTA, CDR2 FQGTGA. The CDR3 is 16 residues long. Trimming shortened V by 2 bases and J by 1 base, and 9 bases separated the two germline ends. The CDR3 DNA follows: TGTGCCAGCAGCTTAGGTCCCCCTTCTGGGGCCAACGTCCTGACTTTC. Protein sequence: CASSLGPPSGANVLTF. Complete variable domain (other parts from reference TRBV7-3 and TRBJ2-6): GAGVSQTPSNKVTEKGKYVELRCDPISGHTALYWYRQSLGQGPEFLIYFQGTGAADDSGLPNDRFFAVRPEGSVSTLKIQRTERGDSAVYLCASSLGPPSGANVLTFGAGSRLTVL.

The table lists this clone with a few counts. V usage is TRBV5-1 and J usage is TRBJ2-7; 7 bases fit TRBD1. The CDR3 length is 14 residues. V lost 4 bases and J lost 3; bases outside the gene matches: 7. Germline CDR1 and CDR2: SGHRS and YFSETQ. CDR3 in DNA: TGCGCCAGCAGCCCTACAGGGGCAATCTACGAGCAGTACTTC. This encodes CASSPTGAIYEQYF.

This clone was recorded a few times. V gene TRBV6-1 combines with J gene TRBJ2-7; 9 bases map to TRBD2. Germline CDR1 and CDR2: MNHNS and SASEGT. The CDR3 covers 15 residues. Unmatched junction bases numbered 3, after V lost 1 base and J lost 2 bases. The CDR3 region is CASSEDVAGAYEQYF. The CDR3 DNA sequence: TGTGCCAGCAGTGAAGACGTAGCGGGAGCCTACGAGCAGTACTTC.

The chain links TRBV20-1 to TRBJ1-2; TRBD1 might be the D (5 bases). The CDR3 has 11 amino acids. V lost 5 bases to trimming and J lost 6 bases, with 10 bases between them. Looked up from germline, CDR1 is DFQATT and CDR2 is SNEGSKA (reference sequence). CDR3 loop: CSAGSGNGYTF. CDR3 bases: TGCAGTGCTGGATCAGGGAATGGCTACACCTTC.

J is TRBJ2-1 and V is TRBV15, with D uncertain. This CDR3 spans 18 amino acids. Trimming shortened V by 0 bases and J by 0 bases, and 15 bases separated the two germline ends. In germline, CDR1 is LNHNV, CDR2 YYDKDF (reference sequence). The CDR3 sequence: CATSRDSTFRSSYNEQFF. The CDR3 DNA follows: TGTGCCACCAGCAGAGATTCCACTTTCAGAAGCTCCTACAATGAGCAGTTCTTC. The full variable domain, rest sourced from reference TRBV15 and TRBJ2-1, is DAMVIQNPRYQVTQFGKPVTLSCSQTLNHNVMYWYQQKSSQAPKLLFHYYDKDFNNEADTPDNFQSRRPNTSFCFLDIRSPGLGDTAMYLCATSRDSTFRSSYNEQFFGPGTRLTVL.

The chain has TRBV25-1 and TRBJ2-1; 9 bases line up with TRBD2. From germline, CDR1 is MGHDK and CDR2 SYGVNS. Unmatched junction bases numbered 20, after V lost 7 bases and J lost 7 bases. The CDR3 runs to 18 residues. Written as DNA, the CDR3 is TGTGCCAGCATGGGGTCGGCGGGAGGGCCGAGATTAGTAAATGAGCAGTTCTTC. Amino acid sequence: CASMGSAGGPRLVNEQFF.

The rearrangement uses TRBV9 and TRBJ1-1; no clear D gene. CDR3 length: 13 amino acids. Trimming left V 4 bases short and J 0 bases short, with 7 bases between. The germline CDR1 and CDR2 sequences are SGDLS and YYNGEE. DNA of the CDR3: TGTGCCAGCAGCTTAACAGTGAACACTGAAGCTTTCTTT. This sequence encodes CASSLTVNTEAFF.

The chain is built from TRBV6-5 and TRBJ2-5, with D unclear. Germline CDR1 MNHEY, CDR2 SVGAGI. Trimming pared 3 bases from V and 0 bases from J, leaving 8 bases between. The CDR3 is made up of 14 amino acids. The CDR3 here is CASSYRRNQETQYF. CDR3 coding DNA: TGTGCCAGCAGTTATAGACGGAACCAAGAGACCCAGTACTTC.

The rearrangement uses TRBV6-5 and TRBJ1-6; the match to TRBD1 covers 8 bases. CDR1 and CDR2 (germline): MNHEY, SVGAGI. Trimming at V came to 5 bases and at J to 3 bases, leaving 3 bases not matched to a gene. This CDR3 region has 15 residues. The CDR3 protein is CASSRTGIYNSPLHF. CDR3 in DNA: TGTGCCAGCAGTCGGACAGGGATCTATAATTCACCCCTCCACTTT.

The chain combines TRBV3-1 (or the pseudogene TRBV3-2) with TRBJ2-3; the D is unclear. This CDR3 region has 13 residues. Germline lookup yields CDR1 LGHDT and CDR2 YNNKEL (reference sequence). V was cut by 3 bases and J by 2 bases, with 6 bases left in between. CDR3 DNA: TGTGCCAGCAGCCAGGGGATCACAGATACGCAGTATTTT. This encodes CASSQGITDTQYF.

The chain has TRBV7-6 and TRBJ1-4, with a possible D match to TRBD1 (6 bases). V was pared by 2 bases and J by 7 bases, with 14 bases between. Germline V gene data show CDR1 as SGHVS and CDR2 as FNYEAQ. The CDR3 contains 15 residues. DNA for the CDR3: TGTGCCAGCAGCTTAAAACAGGGACCGGTTGAAAAACTGTTTTTT. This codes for CASSLKQGPVEKLFF. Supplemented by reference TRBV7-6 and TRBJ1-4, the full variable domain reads GAGVSQSPRYKVTKRGQDVALRCDPISGHVSLYWYRQALGQGPEFLTYFNYEAQQDKSGLPNDRFSAERPEGSISTLTIQRTEQRDSAMYRCASSLKQGPVEKLFFGSGTQLSVL.

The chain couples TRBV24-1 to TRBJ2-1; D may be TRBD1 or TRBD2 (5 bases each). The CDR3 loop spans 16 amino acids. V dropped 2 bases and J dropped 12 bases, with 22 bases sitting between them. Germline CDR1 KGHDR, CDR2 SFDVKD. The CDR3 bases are TGTGCCACCAGTGATTCGAGATACCGGGACCCGATTGCGCAGTTCTTC. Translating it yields CATSDSRYRDPIAQFF.

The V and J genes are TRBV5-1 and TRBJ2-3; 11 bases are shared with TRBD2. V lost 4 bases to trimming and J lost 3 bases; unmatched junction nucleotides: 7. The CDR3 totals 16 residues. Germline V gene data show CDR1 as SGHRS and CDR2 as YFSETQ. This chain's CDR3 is CASSPLAGEGTDTQYF. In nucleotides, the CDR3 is TGCGCCAGCAGCCCACTAGCGGGAGAAGGAACAGATACGCAGTATTTT.

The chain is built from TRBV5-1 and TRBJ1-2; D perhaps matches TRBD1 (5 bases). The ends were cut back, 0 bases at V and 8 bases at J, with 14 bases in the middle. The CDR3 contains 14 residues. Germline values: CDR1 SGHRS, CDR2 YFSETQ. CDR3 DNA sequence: TGCGCCAGCAGCTTGGGATCAGGGCGGTACGGCTACACCTTC. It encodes CASSLGSGRYGYTF.

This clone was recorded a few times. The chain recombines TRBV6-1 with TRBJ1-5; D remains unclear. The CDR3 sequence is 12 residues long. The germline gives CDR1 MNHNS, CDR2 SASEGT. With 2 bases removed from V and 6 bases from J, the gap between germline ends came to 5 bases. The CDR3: CASSEFGQPQHF. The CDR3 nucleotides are TGTGCCAGCAGTGAATTCGGTCAGCCCCAGCATTTT.

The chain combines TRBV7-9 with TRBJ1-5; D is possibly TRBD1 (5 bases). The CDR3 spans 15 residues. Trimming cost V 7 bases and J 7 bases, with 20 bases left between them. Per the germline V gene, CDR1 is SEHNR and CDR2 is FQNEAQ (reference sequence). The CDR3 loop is CASTQALGGGQPQHF. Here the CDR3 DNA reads TGTGCCAGCACCCAAGCGCTGGGGGGAGGACAGCCCCAGCATTTT.

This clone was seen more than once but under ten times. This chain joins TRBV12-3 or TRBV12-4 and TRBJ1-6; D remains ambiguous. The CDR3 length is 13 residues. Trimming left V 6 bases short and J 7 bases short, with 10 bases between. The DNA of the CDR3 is TGTGCCAGCAGATATGAGGGAAATTCACCCCTCCACTTT. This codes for CASRYEGNSPLHF.

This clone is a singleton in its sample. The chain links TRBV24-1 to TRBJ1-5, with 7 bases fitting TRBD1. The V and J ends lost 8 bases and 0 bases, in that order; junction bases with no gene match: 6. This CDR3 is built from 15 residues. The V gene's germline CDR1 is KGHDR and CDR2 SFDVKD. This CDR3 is CATIVQGDSNQPQHF. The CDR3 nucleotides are TGTGCCACCATAGTTCAGGGGGATAGCAATCAGCCCCAGCATTTT.

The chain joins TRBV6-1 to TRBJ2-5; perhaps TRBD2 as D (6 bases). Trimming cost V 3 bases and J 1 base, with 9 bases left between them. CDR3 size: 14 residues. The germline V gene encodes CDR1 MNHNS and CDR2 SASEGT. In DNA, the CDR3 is TGTGCCAGCAGTGATACCGGGGGCCAAGAGACCCAGTACTTC. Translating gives CASSDTGGQETQYF.

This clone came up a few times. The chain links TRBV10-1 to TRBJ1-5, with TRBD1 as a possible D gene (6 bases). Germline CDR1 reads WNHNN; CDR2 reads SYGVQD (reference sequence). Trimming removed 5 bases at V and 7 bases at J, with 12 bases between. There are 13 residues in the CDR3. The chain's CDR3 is CASSQGKGQPQHF. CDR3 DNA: TGCGCCAGCAGTCAGGGGAAGGGGCAGCCCCAGCATTTT.

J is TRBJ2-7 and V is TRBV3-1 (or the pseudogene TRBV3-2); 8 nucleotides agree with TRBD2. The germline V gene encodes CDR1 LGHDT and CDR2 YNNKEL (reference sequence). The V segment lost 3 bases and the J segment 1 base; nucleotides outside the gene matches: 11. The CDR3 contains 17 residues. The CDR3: CASSQAGGGAGSYEQYF. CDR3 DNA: TGTGCCAGCAGCCAGGCGGGAGGAGGGGCTGGATCCTACGAGCAGTACTTC.